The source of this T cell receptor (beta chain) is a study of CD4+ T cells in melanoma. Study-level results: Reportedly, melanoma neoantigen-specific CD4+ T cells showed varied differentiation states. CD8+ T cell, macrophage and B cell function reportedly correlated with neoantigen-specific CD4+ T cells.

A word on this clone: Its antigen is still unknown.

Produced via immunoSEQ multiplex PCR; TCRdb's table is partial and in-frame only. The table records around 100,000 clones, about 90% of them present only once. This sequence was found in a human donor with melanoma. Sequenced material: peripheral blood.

In DNA form, the CDR3 reads TGCGCCAGCAGCAGATCCGGGACAGAGAACACTGAAGCTTTCTTT. Its protein is CASSRSGTENTEAFF. The V call is TRBV5-1, the J call TRBJ1-1; 7 positions match TRBD1. Germline CDR1 is SGHRS and CDR2 is YFSETQ. V shed 4 bases and J 1 base; nucleotides not matched to a gene: 7. This CDR3 is built from 15 residues.